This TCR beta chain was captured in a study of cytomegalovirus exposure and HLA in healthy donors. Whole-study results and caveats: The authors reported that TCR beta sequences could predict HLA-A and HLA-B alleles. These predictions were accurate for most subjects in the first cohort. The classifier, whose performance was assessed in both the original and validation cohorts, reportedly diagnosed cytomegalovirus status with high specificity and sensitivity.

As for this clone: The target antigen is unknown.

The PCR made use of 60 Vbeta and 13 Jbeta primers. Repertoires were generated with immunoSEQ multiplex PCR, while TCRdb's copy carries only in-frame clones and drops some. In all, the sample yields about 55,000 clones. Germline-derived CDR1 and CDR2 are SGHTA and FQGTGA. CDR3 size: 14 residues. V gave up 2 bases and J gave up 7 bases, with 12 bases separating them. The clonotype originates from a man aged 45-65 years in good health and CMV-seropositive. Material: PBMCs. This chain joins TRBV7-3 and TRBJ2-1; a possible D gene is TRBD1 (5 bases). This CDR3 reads CASSLGSGINEQFF. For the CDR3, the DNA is TGTGCCAGCAGCTTAGGGTCAGGGATTAATGAGCAGTTCTTC.